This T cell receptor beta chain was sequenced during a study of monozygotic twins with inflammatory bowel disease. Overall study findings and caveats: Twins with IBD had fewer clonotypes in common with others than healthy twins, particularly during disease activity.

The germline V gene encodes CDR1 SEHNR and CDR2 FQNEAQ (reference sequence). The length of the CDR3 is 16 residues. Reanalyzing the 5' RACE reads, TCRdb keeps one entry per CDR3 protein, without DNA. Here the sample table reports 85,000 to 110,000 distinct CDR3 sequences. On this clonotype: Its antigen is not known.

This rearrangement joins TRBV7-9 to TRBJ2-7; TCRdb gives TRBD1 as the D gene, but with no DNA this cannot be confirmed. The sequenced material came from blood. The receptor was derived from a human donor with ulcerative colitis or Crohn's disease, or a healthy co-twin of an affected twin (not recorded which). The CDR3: CASSWTGDSSPYEQYF.